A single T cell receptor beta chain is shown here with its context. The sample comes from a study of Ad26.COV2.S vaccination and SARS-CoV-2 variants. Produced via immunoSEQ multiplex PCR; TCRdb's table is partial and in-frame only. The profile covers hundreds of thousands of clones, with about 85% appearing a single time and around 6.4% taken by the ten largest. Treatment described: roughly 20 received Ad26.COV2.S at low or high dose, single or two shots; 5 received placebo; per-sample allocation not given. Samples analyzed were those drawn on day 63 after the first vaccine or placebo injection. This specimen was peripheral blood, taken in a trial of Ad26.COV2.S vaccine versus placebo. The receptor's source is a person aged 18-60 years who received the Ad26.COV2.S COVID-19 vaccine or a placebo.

The chain's CDR3 is CASSTREAGTDTQYF. The CDR3 DNA reads TGTGCCAGCAGTACTAGGGAGGCCGGCACAGATACGCAGTATTTT. The chain recombines TRBV27 with TRBJ2-3; D may be TRBD2 (6 bases). The germline V and J ends were trimmed by 5 bases and 1 base, with 13 bases remaining between them. CDR3 size: 15 residues. The germline gives CDR1 MNHEY, CDR2 SMNVEV (reference sequence).